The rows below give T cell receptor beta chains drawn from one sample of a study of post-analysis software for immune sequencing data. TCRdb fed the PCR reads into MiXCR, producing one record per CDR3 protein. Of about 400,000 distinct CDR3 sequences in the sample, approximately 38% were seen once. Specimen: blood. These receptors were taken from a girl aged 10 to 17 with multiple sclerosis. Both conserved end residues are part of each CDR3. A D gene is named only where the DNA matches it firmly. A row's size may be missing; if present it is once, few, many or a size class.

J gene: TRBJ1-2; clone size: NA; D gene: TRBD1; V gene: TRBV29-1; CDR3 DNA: TGCAGCGCCACCCAGGGGGAAAACTATGGCTACACCTTC; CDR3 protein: CSATQGENYGYTF
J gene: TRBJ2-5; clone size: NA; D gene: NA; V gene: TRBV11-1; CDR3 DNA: TGTGCCAGCAGCCACGCGCAGTACTTC; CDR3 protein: CASSHAQYF
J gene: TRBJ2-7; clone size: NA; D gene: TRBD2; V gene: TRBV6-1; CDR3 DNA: TGTGCCAGCAGCCGGACGACTAGCGGGGTGACTACCTACGAGCAGTACTTC; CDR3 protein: CASSRTTSGVTTYEQYF
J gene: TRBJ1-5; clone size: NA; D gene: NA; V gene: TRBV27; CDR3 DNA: TGTGCCAGCAGTCCTCCCCATCAGCCCCAGCATTTT; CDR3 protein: CASSPPHQPQHF
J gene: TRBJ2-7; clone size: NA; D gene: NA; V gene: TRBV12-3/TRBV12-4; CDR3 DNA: TGTGCCAGCAGTGGACCCGGACCCTACGAGCAGTACTTC; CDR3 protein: CASSGPGPYEQYF
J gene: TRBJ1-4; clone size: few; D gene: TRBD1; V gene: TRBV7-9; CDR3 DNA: TGTGCCAGCAGCCCGGGACAGGGGCTTGAAAAACTGTTTTTT; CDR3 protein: CASSPGQGLEKLFF
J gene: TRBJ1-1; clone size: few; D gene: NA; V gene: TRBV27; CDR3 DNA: TGTGCCAGCCGTGGACTTGGTTGGGGGCGCGGAACTGAAGCTTTCTTT; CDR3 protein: CASRGLGWGRGTEAFF
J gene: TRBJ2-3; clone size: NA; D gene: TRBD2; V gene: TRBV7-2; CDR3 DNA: TGTGCCAGCAGCATTAGACTAGCGGGGGGGCCTTCAGATACGCAGTATTTT; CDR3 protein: CASSIRLAGGPSDTQYF
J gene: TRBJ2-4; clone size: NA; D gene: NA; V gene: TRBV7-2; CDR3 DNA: TGTGCCAGCAGCCCCGGTGTAGCGTTAGCCAAAAACATTCAGTACTTC; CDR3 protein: CASSPGVALAKNIQYF
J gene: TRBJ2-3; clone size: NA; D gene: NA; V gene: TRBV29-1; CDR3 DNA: TGCAGCGTGGATCGACTAGTGGACCACACAGATACGCAGTATTTT; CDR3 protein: CSVDRLVDHTDTQYF
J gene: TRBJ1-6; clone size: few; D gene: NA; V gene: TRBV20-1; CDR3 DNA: TGCAGTGCTAGAGGTACTACGACAGTTGTAGATTCACCCCTCCACTTT; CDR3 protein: CSARGTTTVVDSPLHF
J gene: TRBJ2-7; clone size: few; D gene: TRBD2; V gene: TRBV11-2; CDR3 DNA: TGTGCCAGCAGCTTCTCTAGCGGGGGGACCCCCTACGAGCAGTACTTC; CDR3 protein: CASSFSSGGTPYEQYF
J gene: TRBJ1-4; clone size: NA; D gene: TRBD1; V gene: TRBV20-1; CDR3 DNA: TGCAGTGCTAGAATCCCACAGGGGGGAAATGAAAAACTGTTTTTT; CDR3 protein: CSARIPQGGNEKLFF
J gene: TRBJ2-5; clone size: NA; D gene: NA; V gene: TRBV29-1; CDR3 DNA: TGCGGGATCCACAGGGACTTCGGCGAGACCCAGTACTTC; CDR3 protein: CGIHRDFGETQYF
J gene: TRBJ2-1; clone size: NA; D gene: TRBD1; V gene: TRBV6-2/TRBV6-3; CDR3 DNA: TGTGCCAGCAGGGGCGGGACAGGGTCCTACAATGAGCAGTTCTTC; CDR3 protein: CASRGGTGSYNEQFF
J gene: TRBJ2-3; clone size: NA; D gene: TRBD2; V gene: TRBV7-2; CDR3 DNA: TGTGCCAGCAGCTCCGGACTAGCGGGGCATACGCAGTATTTT; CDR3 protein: CASSSGLAGHTQYF
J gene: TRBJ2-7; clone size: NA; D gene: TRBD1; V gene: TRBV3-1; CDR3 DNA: TGTGCCAGCAGCCAACGGGACAGGGGTTTCGAGCAGTACTTC; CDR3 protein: CASSQRDRGFEQYF
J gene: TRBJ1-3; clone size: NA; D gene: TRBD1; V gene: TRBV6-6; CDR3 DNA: TGTGCCAGCAGCCTACAGGGGGCGGAAGGAAACACCATATATTTT; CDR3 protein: CASSLQGAEGNTIYF
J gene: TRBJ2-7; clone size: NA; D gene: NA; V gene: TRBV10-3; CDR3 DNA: TGTGCCATCACAGATGGGTGCAGCGAGCAGTACTTC; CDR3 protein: CAITDGCSEQYF
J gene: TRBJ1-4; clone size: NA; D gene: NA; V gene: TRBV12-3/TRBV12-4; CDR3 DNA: TGTGCCAGCAGTTTTGGGCGCTTTGAAAAACTGTTTTTT; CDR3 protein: CASSFGRFEKLFF
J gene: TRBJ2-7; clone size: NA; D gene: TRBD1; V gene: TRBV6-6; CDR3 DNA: TGTGCCAGCAGTTCATGGGGGCAGGGGGACTACGAGCAGTACTTC; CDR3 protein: CASSSWGQGDYEQYF
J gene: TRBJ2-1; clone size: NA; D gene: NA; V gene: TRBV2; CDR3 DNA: TGTGCCAGCAGTTACCAGCCCTCTAATGAGCAGTTCTTC; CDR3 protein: CASSYQPSNEQFF
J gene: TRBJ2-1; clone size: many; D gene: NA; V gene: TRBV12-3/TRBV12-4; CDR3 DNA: TGTGCCAGCAGAACCAACGGGGTCCGGGTTCAAGGCGGGTACAATGAGCAGTTCTTC; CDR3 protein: CASRTNGVRVQGGYNEQFF
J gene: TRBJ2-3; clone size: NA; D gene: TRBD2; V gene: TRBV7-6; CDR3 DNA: TGTGCCGGCAGCTCGACTTCCGGGACTAGCATCACAGATACGCAGTATTTT; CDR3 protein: CAGSSTSGTSITDTQYF
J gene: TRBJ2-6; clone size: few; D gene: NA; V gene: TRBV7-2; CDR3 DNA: TGTGCCAGCAGCCACCGTAGCTCTGGGGCCAACGTCCTGACTTTC; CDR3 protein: CASSHRSSGANVLTF
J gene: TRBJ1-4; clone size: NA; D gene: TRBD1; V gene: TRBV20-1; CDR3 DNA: TGCAGTGCTAGTGGGACAGGGGATGAAAAACTGTTTTTT; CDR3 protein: CSASGTGDEKLFF
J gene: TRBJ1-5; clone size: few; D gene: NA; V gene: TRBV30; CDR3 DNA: TGTGCCTGGAGTGAAAAGGGTCTTTACAATCAGCCCCAGCATTTT; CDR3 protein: CAWSEKGLYNQPQHF
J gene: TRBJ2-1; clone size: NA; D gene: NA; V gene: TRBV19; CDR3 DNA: TGTGCCAGTAGTATTCTCGCTCTAGGGTCGAATGAGCAGTTCTTC; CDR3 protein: CASSILALGSNEQFF
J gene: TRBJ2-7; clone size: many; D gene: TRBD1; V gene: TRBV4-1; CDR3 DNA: TGCGCCAGCAGCCAGGACAGGATCTACTACGAGCAGTACTTC; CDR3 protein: CASSQDRIYYEQYF
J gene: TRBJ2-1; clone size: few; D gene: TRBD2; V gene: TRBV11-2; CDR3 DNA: TGTGCCAGCAGGGGGACTAGCGGTATTAGGAATGAGCAGTTCTTC; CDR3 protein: CASRGTSGIRNEQFF
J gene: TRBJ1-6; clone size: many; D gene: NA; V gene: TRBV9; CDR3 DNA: TGTGCCAGCAGCGTAGGAGGGAAGAATTCACCCCTCCACTTT; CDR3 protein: CASSVGGKNSPLHF
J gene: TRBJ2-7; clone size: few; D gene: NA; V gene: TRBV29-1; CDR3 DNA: TGCAGCGTTGGGGTATCAGGCTACGAGCAGTACTTC; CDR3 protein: CSVGVSGYEQYF
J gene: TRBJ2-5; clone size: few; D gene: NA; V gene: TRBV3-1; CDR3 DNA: TGTGCCAGCAGCCAAGCTTCGGGGACAGAGACCCAGTACTTC; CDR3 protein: CASSQASGTETQYF
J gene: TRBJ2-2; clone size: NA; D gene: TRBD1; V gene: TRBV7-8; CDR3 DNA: TGTGCCAGCAGCTTAGAGGGGACAGGGACCACCGGGGAGCTGTTTTTT; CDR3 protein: CASSLEGTGTTGELFF
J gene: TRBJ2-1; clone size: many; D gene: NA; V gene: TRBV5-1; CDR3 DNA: TGTGCCAGCAGCTTGGAAGGGTCCTACAATGAGCAGTTCTTC; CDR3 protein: CASSLEGSYNEQFF
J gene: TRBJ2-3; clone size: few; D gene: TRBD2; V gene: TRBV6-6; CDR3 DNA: TGTGCCAGCAGTCCGAGCGGGGGGGCGGGAGATACGCAGTATTTT; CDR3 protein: CASSPSGGAGDTQYF
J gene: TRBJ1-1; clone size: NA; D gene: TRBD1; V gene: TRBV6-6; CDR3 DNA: TGTGCCAGCAGACCAGGACAGGGGGCGCTTACTGAAGCTTTCTTT; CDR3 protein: CASRPGQGALTEAFF
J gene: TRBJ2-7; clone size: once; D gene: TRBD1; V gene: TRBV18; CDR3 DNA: TGTGCCAGCGCTGAGGGACAGGGTGAGCAGTACTTC; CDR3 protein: CASAEGQGEQYF
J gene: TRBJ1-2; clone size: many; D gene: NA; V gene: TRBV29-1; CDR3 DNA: TGCAGCGGCTTCAGGGGAACCTATGGCTACACCTTC; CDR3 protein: CSGFRGTYGYTF
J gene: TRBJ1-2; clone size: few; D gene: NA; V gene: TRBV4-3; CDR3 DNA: TGCGCCAGCAGCCCCCAGGGCAACGGCTATGGCTACACCTTC; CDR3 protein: CASSPQGNGYGYTF
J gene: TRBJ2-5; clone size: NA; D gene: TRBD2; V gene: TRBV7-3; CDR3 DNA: TGTGCCAGCAGCGTCGGACTAGCGGGGGGAGAGACCCAGTACTTC; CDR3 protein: CASSVGLAGGETQYF
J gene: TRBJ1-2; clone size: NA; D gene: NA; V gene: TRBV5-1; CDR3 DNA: TGCGCCAGCAGCTTGGGGCCAGCGGGCGACTATGGCTACACCTTC; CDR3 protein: CASSLGPAGDYGYTF
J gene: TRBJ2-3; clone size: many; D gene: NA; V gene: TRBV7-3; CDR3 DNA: TGTGCCAGCAGCTTAATCGGGGGTGGCACAGATACGCAGTATTTT; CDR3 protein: CASSLIGGGTDTQYF
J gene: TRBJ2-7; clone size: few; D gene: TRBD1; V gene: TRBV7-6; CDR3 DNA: TGTGCCAGCAGCCCGACGTACAGGGGCGACGAGCAGTACTTC; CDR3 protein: CASSPTYRGDEQYF
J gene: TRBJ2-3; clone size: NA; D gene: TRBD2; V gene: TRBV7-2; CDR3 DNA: TGTGCCAGCAGCTTAATAGCGGGGGGAACAGATACGCAGTATTTT; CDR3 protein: CASSLIAGGTDTQYF
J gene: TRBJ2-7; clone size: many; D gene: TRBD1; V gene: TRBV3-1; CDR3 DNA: TGTGCCAGCAGCCTTAACGGACAGGGGGGCTACGAGCAGTACTTC; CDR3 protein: CASSLNGQGGYEQYF
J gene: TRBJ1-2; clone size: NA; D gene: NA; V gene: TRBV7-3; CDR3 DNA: TGTGCCAGCAGCTTACAAGGGGGTAACTATGGCTACACCTTC; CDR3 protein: CASSLQGGNYGYTF
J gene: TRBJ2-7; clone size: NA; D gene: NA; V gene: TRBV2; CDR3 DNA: TGTGCCAGCAGTGCCCTAACAGGGTCCTACGAGCAGTACTTC; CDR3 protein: CASSALTGSYEQYF
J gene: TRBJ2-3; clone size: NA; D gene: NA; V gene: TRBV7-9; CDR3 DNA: TGTGCCAGCAGCTTACTGATTATGGCGGATACGCAGTATTTT; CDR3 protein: CASSLLIMADTQYF
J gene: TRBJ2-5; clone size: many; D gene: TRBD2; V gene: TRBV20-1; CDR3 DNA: TGCAGTGCTCCTAGCGGGGGGGCCGAAGAGCAGTACTTC; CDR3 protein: CSAPSGGAEEQYF
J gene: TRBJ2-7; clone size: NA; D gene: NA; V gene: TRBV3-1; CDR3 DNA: TGTGCCAGCAGCCCCAGACCCGGGCCTTCCTACGAGCAGTACTTC; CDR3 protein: CASSPRPGPSYEQYF
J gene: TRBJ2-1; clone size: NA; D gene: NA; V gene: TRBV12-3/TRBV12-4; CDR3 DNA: TGTGCCAGCAGTTTAGTGGTCCGGGAAGAGCAGTTCTTC; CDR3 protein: CASSLVVREEQFF
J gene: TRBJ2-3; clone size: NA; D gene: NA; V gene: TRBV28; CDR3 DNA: TGTGCCAGCAGTCCGCGGATCCCAGGGCGCACAGATACGCAGTATTTT; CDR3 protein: CASSPRIPGRTDTQYF
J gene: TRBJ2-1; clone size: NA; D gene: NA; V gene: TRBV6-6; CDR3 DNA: TGTGCCAGCAGACCCGGGGGCCTCGATCACAATGAGCAGTTCTTC; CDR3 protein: CASRPGGLDHNEQFF
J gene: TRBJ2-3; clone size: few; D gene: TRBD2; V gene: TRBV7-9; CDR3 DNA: TGTGCCAGCAGCCCCGTGATAGCGGGCGGAGCAGATACGCAGTATTTT; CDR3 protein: CASSPVIAGGADTQYF
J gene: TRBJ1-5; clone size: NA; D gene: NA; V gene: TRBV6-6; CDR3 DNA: TGTGCCAGCAGAAGTAAGGGATTCGTCCCTCAGCCCCAGCATTTT; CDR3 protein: CASRSKGFVPQPQHF